This passage covers 7 T cell receptor beta chains from one sample sequenced in a study of T cell responses to AZD1222 COVID-19 vaccine. Libraries were prepared by immunoSEQ multiplex PCR; TCRdb keeps only in-frame clonotypes and omits some of them. The table lists roughly 150,000 clones, roughly 93% of them singletons. The sample was peripheral blood, taken 28 days after the second AZD1222 dose. These receptors were taken from an adult who received the AZD1222 COVID-19 vaccine.

The chain employs TRBV14 and TRBJ1-2, with a possible D match to TRBD1 (5 bases). The CDR3 runs 13 residues. Germline loops: CDR1 SGHDN, CDR2 FVKESK. Trimming removed 2 bases at V and 5 bases at J, with 9 bases between. The CDR3 spells CASSQLRGYGYTF. DNA for the CDR3: TGTGCCAGCAGCCAACTCCGGGGGTATGGCTACACCTTC.

The chain links TRBV6-5 to TRBJ1-3; D may be TRBD1 (6 bases). The CDR3 extends over 13 amino acids. Trimming shortened V by 6 bases and J by 7 bases, and 13 bases separated the two germline ends. CDR1 and CDR2 from the germline V gene are MNHEY and SVGAGI. CDR3 residues: CASRDSQGNTIYF. In DNA, the CDR3 is TGTGCCAGCAGGGACTCCCAGGGGAACACCATATATTTT.

The genes are TRBV5-4 and TRBJ2-1, with D possibly being TRBD1 (6 bases). The germline V and J ends were trimmed by 4 bases and 4 bases, with 12 bases remaining between them. CDR1 SGHNT and CDR2 YYREEE come from the germline V gene (reference sequence). The CDR3 has 14 residues. The CDR3 nucleotides are TGTGCCAGCAGCGTTCAGGACAGATACAATGAGCAGTTCTTC. Its protein is CASSVQDRYNEQFF.

The J gene is TRBJ1-1, the V gene TRBV2; D is ambiguous. Per the germline V gene, CDR1 is SNHLY and CDR2 is FYNNEI. The CDR3 covers 11 residues. Trimming removed 6 bases from V and 3 bases from J, with 5 bases in between. The CDR3 region has the DNA TGTGCCAGCAGGCCTGACACTGAAGCTTTCTTT. This codes for CASRPDTEAFF. The full variable domain, rest sourced from reference TRBV2 and TRBJ1-1, is EPEVTQTPSHQVTQMGQEVILRCVPISNHLYFYWYRQILGQKVEFLVSFYNNEISEKSEIFDDQFSVERPDGSNFTLKIRSTKLEDSAMYFCASRPDTEAFFGQGTRLTVV.

CDR3 DNA: TGTGCCAGCTCACCACCATGGCGGGGGCAAGAGACCCAGTACTTC. Residues: CASSPPWRGQETQYF. The gene calls are TRBV18 and TRBJ2-5; 7 positions agree with TRBD2. Losses at the gene ends were 0 bases for V and 2 bases for J; bases not matched to a gene: 3. This CDR3 is 15 amino acids long. Germline V gene data show CDR1 as KGHSH and CDR2 as LQKENI. Full variable domain (missing parts from reference TRBV18 and TRBJ2-5): NAGVMQNPRHLVRRRGQEARLRCSPMKGHSHVYWYRQLPEEGLKFMVYLQKENIIDESGMPKERFSAEFPKEGPSILRIQQVVRGDSAAYFCASSPPWRGQETQYFGPGTRLLVL.

The chain is built from TRBV2 and TRBJ1-1, with a possible D match to TRBD1 (6 bases). Germline CDR1 reads SNHLY; CDR2 reads FYNNEI. The CDR3 totals 15 residues. Trimming took 7 bases from V and 0 from J, leaving 15 bases between them. The CDR3 here is CASKKTGAVNTEAFF. CDR3 DNA sequence: TGTGCCAGCAAAAAGACAGGCGCAGTGAACACTGAAGCTTTCTTT.

This chain connects TRBV7-9 to TRBJ2-6; D remains unclear. Germline V lookup: CDR1 SEHNR, CDR2 FQNEAQ (reference sequence). The CDR3 runs 17 residues. Trimming took off 4 bases at V and 0 bases at J, with 13 bases between the two ends. This CDR3 is CASSSGFDDSGANVLTF. The CDR3, as DNA: TGTGCCAGCAGCTCAGGCTTCGATGACTCTGGGGCCAACGTCCTGACTTTC.